The TCR beta chain described here comes from a study of blood T cell repertoires in COVID-19. Study-wide context: Material from acute and convalescent COVID-19 was sourced from the United States, Italy and Spain. The analysed material was cDNA or gDNA that came from T cells, B-cell-depleted T cells, or PBMCs.

Original analysis: Amplification with reference gene primers provided the estimates of nucleated cell counts. Clones were sequenced by immunoSEQ multiplex PCR, and TCRdb holds only the in-frame ones, with some missing. The V and J calls and clone size were taken over from that table, and D and trimming were inferred from the DNA. The sample holds about 230,000 clones, under 90% seen once. The receptor comes from a woman in her twenties or thirties with acute COVID-19. Source material: PBMCs or T cells enriched from blood (not recorded which).

This CDR3 is CASSLDAGTVGIATQYF. CDR3 DNA: TGCGCCAGCAGCTTGGACGCCGGGACAGTCGGGATAGCTACGCAGTATTTT. This chain uses TRBV5-1 with TRBJ2-3; 7 bases are shared with TRBD1. The length of the CDR3 is 17 residues. Trimming removed 0 bases from V and 8 bases from J; junction bases left unmatched: 15. Looked up from germline, CDR1 is SGHRS and CDR2 is YFSETQ.